The rows below give T cell receptor beta chains drawn from one sample of a study of cytomegalovirus exposure and HLA in healthy donors. The protocol was immunoSEQ multiplex PCR, while the TCRdb copy is restricted to in-frame clones and leaves out a portion. Found here are some 130,000 clones, roughly 90% of them singletons; the top ten hold approximately 1.5%. The sequenced material came from PBMCs. These receptors were taken from a young man in good health and CMV-seronegative. Both conserved end residues are part of each CDR3. The D gene is left open where the match is weak. Expanded clones get a size class; other rows say once, few or many, or leave the size out.

>NA|TRBJ1-2|many|TRBV28
CASGGGSNYGYTF
TGTGCCAGCGGGGGGGGTTCTAACTATGGCTACACCTTC
>NA|TRBJ1-1|NA|TRBV7-2
CASSPLQGYTEAFF
TGTGCCAGCAGCCCCTTACAGGGTTACACTGAAGCTTTCTTT
>NA|TRBJ2-3|NA|TRBV19
CASSRGSVTDTQYF
TGTGCCAGTAGTAGGGGTAGCGTGACAGATACGCAGTATTTT
>NA|TRBJ1-1|NA|TRBV2
CASGGRTLGLNTEAFF
TGTGCCAGCGGGGGGAGGACGCTTGGGCTGAACACTGAAGCTTTCTTT
>NA|TRBJ2-5|NA|TRBV6-6
CASSYSQETQYF
TGTGCCAGCAGTTACTCCCAGGAGACCCAGTACTTC
>NA|TRBJ2-1|NA|TRBV6-1
CASSGTLASSYNEQFF
TGTGCCAGCAGTGGAACCCTAGCCAGCTCCTACAATGAGCAGTTCTTC
>NA|TRBJ1-3|NA|TRBV5-4
CASSFSGAGGNTIYF
TGTGCCAGCAGCTTTTCCGGGGCGGGAGGAAACACCATATATTTT
>NA|TRBJ2-1|NA|TRBV5-1
CASRTLGGNEQFF
TGCGCCAGCAGGACCCTCGGAGGGAATGAGCAGTTCTTC
>NA|TRBJ2-7|NA|TRBV12-5
CASGLDASSYEQYF
TGTGCTAGTGGTTTGGATGCCAGCTCCTACGAGCAGTACTTC
>NA|TRBJ2-1|NA|TRBV7-2
CASSRPTTGRNEQFF
TGTGCCAGCAGCAGACCGACGACAGGTCGAAATGAGCAGTTCTTC
>NA|TRBJ2-7|NA|TRBV27
CASSLLGAPQYF
TGTGCCAGCAGTTTATTAGGGGCTCCGCAGTACTTC
>NA|TRBJ2-7|NA|TRBV5-1
CASSLVGRQGTYEQYF
TGCGCCAGCAGCTTGGTCGGGCGGCAGGGAACCTACGAGCAGTACTTC
>NA|TRBJ2-1|NA|TRBV11-3
CASSLASGTYNEQFF
TGTGCCAGCAGCTTAGCGAGCGGAACATACAATGAGCAGTTCTTC
>NA|TRBJ2-3|NA|TRBV5-1
CASSLADGNTDTQYF
TGCGCCAGCAGCTTGGCCGACGGGAACACAGATACGCAGTATTTT
>NA|TRBJ1-1|NA|TRBV5-6
CASSFFNEAFF
TGTGCCAGCAGCTTTTTTAATGAAGCTTTCTTT
>NA|TRBJ2-1|NA|TRBV9
CASSIVSSYNEQFF
TGTGCCAGCAGCATAGTCAGCTCCTACAATGAGCAGTTCTTC
>NA|TRBJ2-7|NA|TRBV7-2
CASTPASGLLDEQYF
TGTGCCAGCACCCCCGCCTCGGGGTTACTAGACGAGCAGTACTTC
>NA|TRBJ1-3|NA|TRBV7-9
CASGEGSVNPGNTIYF
TGTGCCAGCGGGGAGGGTAGCGTCAACCCTGGAAACACCATATATTTT
>NA|TRBJ1-4|NA|TRBV29-1
CSVGMFSTNEKLFF
TGCAGCGTTGGTATGTTCTCAACTAATGAAAAACTGTTTTTT
>NA|TRBJ2-7|NA|TRBV27
CATSPRSTGGGGYF
TGTGCCACCTCCCCCCGATCCACCGGTGGGGGAGGGTACTTC
>NA|TRBJ2-3|NA|TRBV5-1
CASSFTQKDTQYF
TGCGCCAGCAGCTTCACCCAGAAAGATACGCAGTATTTT
>NA|TRBJ1-1|NA|TRBV11-2
CASRYSGENRGTEAFF
TGTGCCAGCAGATATAGCGGGGAGAACCGAGGGACTGAAGCTTTCTTT
>TRBD2|TRBJ2-7|NA|TRBV10-3
CASWEGYLFSYEQYF
TGTGCCTCTTGGGAGGGGTACCTCTTCTCCTACGAGCAGTACTTC
>TRBD2|TRBJ2-7|NA|TRBV18
CASSPGLAGGVEQYF
TGTGCCAGCTCACCTGGACTAGCGGGAGGGGTCGAGCAGTACTTC
>TRBD2|TRBJ2-2|once|TRBV11-2
CASSLGLAGGKNTGELFF
TGTGCCAGCAGCCTGGGCCTAGCGGGAGGGAAGAACACCGGGGAGCTGTTTTTT
>TRBD1|TRBJ1-2|NA|TRBV19
CASSRDRDFFGYTF
TGTGCCAGTAGTAGGGACAGGGATTTTTTTGGCTACACCTTC
>NA|TRBJ2-3|NA|TRBV29-1
CSVADGGTDTQYF
TGCAGCGTTGCGGACGGGGGCACAGATACGCAGTATTTT
>TRBD2|TRBJ2-4|NA|TRBV14
CASRQSGVGIQYF
TGTGCCAGCAGACAGAGCGGGGTGGGCATTCAGTACTTC
>NA|TRBJ1-3|NA|TRBV4-1
CASSQASPRNTIYF
TGCGCCAGCAGCCAGGCCTCACCTCGAAACACCATATATTTT
>TRBD1|TRBJ1-2|NA|TRBV7-2
CASRPGTANYGYTF
TGTGCCAGCAGACCCGGGACAGCGAACTATGGCTACACCTTC
>TRBD2|TRBJ2-3|NA|TRBV9
CASSTSSGSYFDTQYF
TGTGCCAGCAGCACAAGTAGCGGGAGTTATTTTGATACGCAGTATTTT
>NA|TRBJ1-1|NA|TRBV10-3
CAIRSGTPSEAFF
TGTGCCATCAGGTCGGGGACTCCCAGTGAAGCTTTCTTT
>NA|TRBJ2-3|few|TRBV5-1
CASSLSISQDTQYF
TGCGCCAGCAGCTTGAGCATCTCTCAAGATACGCAGTATTTT
>NA|TRBJ2-1|NA|TRBV19
CASSTRLVGEQFF
TGTGCCAGTAGTACCAGACTAGTTGGTGAGCAGTTCTTC
>TRBD2|TRBJ2-3|NA|TRBV7-2
CASSQGLGGDTQYF
TGTGCCAGCAGCCAGGGACTAGGGGGGGATACGCAGTATTTT
>TRBD2|TRBJ2-2|NA|TRBV9
CASSPGLAVNTGELFF
TGTGCCAGCAGCCCAGGACTAGCGGTTAACACCGGGGAGCTGTTTTTT
>TRBD1|TRBJ2-5|NA|TRBV11-2
CASSLRTGYETQYF
TGTGCCAGCAGCCTACGGACAGGGTACGAGACCCAGTACTTC
>TRBD2|TRBJ2-5|NA|TRBV9
CASSVGGTSGRYQETQYF
TGTGCCAGCAGCGTAGGTGGGACTAGCGGGAGATACCAAGAGACCCAGTACTTC
>TRBD2|TRBJ2-3|once|TRBV18
CASSPRTSGSFTDTQYF
TGTGCCAGCTCACCCCGGACTAGCGGGAGCTTCACAGATACGCAGTATTTT